This T cell receptor beta chain originates from a study of CD8 T cells in ankylosing spondylitis. Study-level points and caveats: A CD8+ phenotype characterized the disease-linked clones, which were relatively rare in peripheral blood. Ankylosing spondylitis blood seemed to carry a telltale TCR beta motif made of several highly homologous variants. Clones tied to disease were said to be significantly enriched in matched ankylosing spondylitis synovial fluid.

Preparation of TCR beta libraries was done by quantitative 5'-RACE with molecular barcodes. TCRdb reanalysed the 5' RACE reads using MiXCR and keeps one entry per CDR3 protein. The sample has under 120,000 distinct CDR3 sequences, less than 25% seen once. As to this clonotype: Its specificity is not known.

The CDR3 spans 13 residues. The V segment lost 2 bases and the J segment 3 bases; nucleotides outside the gene matches: 2. CDR1 is SGHDT, CDR2 YYEEEE, per germline. The receptor's source is a male donor with ankylosing spondylitis. V gene TRBV5-6 combines with J gene TRBJ2-7; 7 bases are a match to TRBD1. The sequencing sample was made of synovial fluid, either unsorted or a sorted T cell fraction (not recorded which). The CDR3: CASSFRQGYEQYV. As DNA, the CDR3 is TGTGCCAGCAGCTTCCGACAGGGCTACGAGCAGTACGTC.